A selection of T cell receptor beta chains follows, all from one sample in a study of blood T cells in healthy people across ages. TCRdb redid the calling of the 5' RACE reads with MiXCR, one entry per CDR3 protein. The sample consists of around 1,000,000 distinct CDR3 sequences, roughly 24% of them appearing once. Another study also made use of these data, one on T cells of mothers and their children.

The specimen was blood. These receptors came from a girl aged 2-10 years in good health. CDR3s include the opening cysteine and the closing phenylalanine or tryptophan. Each record gives: V gene, J gene, clone size, D gene, CDR3 protein, CDR3 DNA. D genes are given only for firm matches. Clone size is shown for a subset of rows, as once, few, many or a class of expanded clone.

>TRBV7-9|TRBJ2-7|NA|TRBD1
CASSLALGQAYEQYF
TGTGCCAGCAGCTTAGCGCTAGGACAGGCCTACGAGCAGTACTTC
>TRBV6-6|TRBJ2-3|few|TRBD2
CASSRGGGLAGSSTDTQYF
TGTGCCAGCAGTCGAGGGGGGGGACTAGCGGGAAGCAGCACAGATACGCAGTATTTT
>TRBV4-3|TRBJ1-1|NA|TRBD1
CASSQDRWQGGRTEAFF
TGCGCCAGCAGCCAAGATAGGTGGCAGGGGGGGAGAACTGAAGCTTTCTTT
>TRBV4-2|TRBJ1-2|NA|TRBD1
CASSQEWDSSSYGYTF
TGTGCCAGCAGCCAAGAGTGGGACAGCTCTTCCTATGGCTACACCTTC
>TRBV29-1|TRBJ2-7|NA|TRBD2
CSVGGGNYEQYF
TGCAGCGTTGGGGGGGGAAACTACGAGCAGTACTTC
>TRBV28|TRBJ1-5|NA|NA
CASSFPLGPQHF
TGTGCCAGCAGTTTCCCCCTGGGGCCCCAGCATTTT
>TRBV29-1|TRBJ2-5|few|TRBD1
CSVALQGRETQYF
TGCAGCGTTGCGCTACAGGGGAGAGAGACCCAGTACTTC
>TRBV12-3/TRBV12-4|TRBJ2-7|NA|NA
CASSSGNTYEQYF
TGTGCCAGCAGTTCCGGGAATACCTACGAGCAGTACTTC
>TRBV5-1|TRBJ1-1|few|TRBD1
CASSFFTGENTEAFF
TGCGCCAGCAGCTTTTTCACAGGGGAGAACACTGAAGCTTTCTTT
>TRBV20-1|TRBJ2-3|NA|TRBD2
CSAMRVSGAKHTDTQYF
TGCAGTGCTATGAGGGTTAGCGGGGCGAAGCACACAGATACGCAGTATTTT
>TRBV20-1|TRBJ2-7|NA|TRBD2
CSARQRGVTYEQYF
TGCAGTGCTCGTCAGCGGGGGGTCACCTACGAGCAGTACTTC
>TRBV29-1|TRBJ1-5|NA|NA
CSVEDGSNQPQHF
TGCAGCGTTGAGGACGGTTCGAATCAGCCCCAGCATTTT
>TRBV7-6|TRBJ2-6|NA|NA
CASSGGPPPSGANVLTF
TGTGCCAGCAGCGGGGGGCCTCCTCCCTCTGGGGCCAACGTCCTGACTTTC
>TRBV7-2|TRBJ2-7|NA|NA
CASSLGTVQPYEQYF
TGTGCCAGCAGCTTAGGTACGGTCCAGCCATACGAGCAGTACTTC
>TRBV10-3|TRBJ2-1|many|NA
CAIGQFSGTYNEQFF
TGTGCCATCGGCCAGTTTAGCGGTACCTACAATGAGCAGTTCTTC
>TRBV5-1|TRBJ2-2|NA|NA
CASSFATSPTGELFF
TGCGCCAGCAGCTTTGCCACCTCCCCCACCGGGGAGCTGTTTTTT
>TRBV5-1|TRBJ2-5|NA|NA
CASSLAGIPGSGQETQYF
TGCGCCAGCAGCTTGGCCGGTATTCCTGGGTCAGGTCAAGAGACCCAGTACTTC
>TRBV29-1|TRBJ1-1|NA|NA
CSVKDSEAFF
TGCAGCGTAAAAGACAGTGAAGCTTTCTTT
>TRBV12-3/TRBV12-4|TRBJ1-5|NA|NA
CASSLVPGPQHF
TGTGCCAGCAGTTTAGTCCCGGGGCCCCAGCATTTT
>TRBV19|TRBJ2-1|NA|NA
CASTDRSNEHFF
TGTGCCAGTACCGACAGGTCTAATGAGCATTTCTTC
>TRBV4-1|TRBJ2-7|NA|TRBD2
CASSQDMGLASNF
TGCGCCAGCAGCCAAGATATGGGACTAGCGTCAAACTTC
>TRBV20-1|TRBJ1-1|NA|NA
CSASETLQNTEAFF
TGCAGTGCTAGTGAGACACTCCAGAACACTGAAGCTTTCTTT
>TRBV27|TRBJ2-1|few|TRBD2
CATYQLAGGPHNEQFF
TGTGCCACCTATCAACTCGCGGGGGGGCCACACAATGAGCAGTTCTTC
>TRBV6-2/TRBV6-3|TRBJ2-5|few|NA
CASSPAGGIETQYF
TGTGCCAGCAGTCCCGCAGGCGGCATAGAGACCCAGTACTTC
>TRBV10-3|TRBJ1-1|NA|NA
CAIVREVGTGAFF
TGTGCCATCGTGCGGGAAGTTGGCACTGGAGCTTTCTTT
>TRBV28|TRBJ2-2|NA|NA
CASSGAGKYRELFF
TGTGCCAGCAGTGGGGCGGGGAAGTACCGGGAGCTGTTTTTT
>TRBV10-3|TRBJ2-1|NA|TRBD2
CAISGGGDYNEQFF
TGTGCCATCAGCGGCGGGGGAGACTACAATGAGCAGTTCTTC
>TRBV7-9|TRBJ1-4|few|NA
CASSSSAAKEGEKLFF
TGTGCCAGCAGCTCCTCGGCAGCTAAAGAGGGTGAAAAACTGTTTTTT
>TRBV7-2|TRBJ2-1|NA|NA
CASSFLASEQFF
TGTGCCAGCAGCTTCCTAGCGAGTGAGCAGTTCTTC
>TRBV19|TRBJ1-5|few|NA
CASSMGLPNSPQHF
TGTGCCAGTAGTATGGGGCTGCCTAACTCGCCCCAGCATTTT
>TRBV28|TRBJ1-1|NA|NA
CASFHRGPTEAFF
TGTGCCAGCTTTCATCGGGGTCCCACTGAAGCTTTCTTT
>TRBV20-1|TRBJ2-1|NA|NA
CSARAASSYNEQFF
TGCAGTGCTAGGGCCGCTAGCTCCTACAATGAGCAGTTCTTC
>TRBV4-1|TRBJ2-7|NA|TRBD2
CASSQFVGTGTSYEQYF
TGCGCCAGCAGCCAATTTGTCGGGACCGGGACTAGTTACGAGCAGTACTTC
>TRBV15|TRBJ1-2|NA|NA
CATSRDLRNYGYTF
TGTGCCACCAGCAGAGATCTACGTAACTATGGCTACACCTTC
>TRBV12-3/TRBV12-4|TRBJ2-5|NA|NA
CASSFFGGRETQYF
TGTGCCAGCAGTTTCTTTGGAGGGAGGGAGACCCAGTACTTC
>TRBV25-1|TRBJ2-3|NA|NA
CASRDRDRTQYF
TGTGCCAGCAGGGACCGGGACCGAACGCAGTATTTT
>TRBV24-1|TRBJ2-3|few|TRBD2
CATGISAGTYTDTQYF
TGTGCCACCGGTATTTCAGCGGGGACTTACACAGATACGCAGTATTTT
>TRBV6-2/TRBV6-3|TRBJ1-5|few|TRBD1
CASNGDRPQPQHF
TGTGCCAGCAATGGGGACAGGCCGCAGCCCCAGCATTTT
>TRBV29-1|TRBJ1-1|NA|NA
CSVGGGTLEAFF
TGCAGCGTCGGGGGGGGGACCCTTGAAGCTTTCTTT
>TRBV12-3/TRBV12-4|TRBJ2-3|few|NA
CASSLKPNLALTDTQYF
TGTGCCAGCAGTTTAAAACCGAACCTCGCGTTGACAGATACGCAGTATTTT
>TRBV11-3|TRBJ1-1|few|NA
CASSLGPGQARKAFF
TGTGCCAGCAGCCTAGGACCCGGACAAGCTAGAAAAGCTTTCTTT
>TRBV12-3/TRBV12-4|TRBJ2-1|NA|NA
CASRVRGPFNEQFF
TGTGCCAGCAGGGTTAGGGGACCCTTTAATGAGCAGTTCTTC
>TRBV14|TRBJ2-7|few|NA
CASSQDGFDEQYF
TGTGCCAGCAGCCAAGATGGGTTCGACGAGCAGTACTTC
>TRBV4-2|TRBJ2-1|NA|NA
CASSQAAGAPNEQFF
TGTGCCAGCAGCCAGGCCGCGGGGGCTCCCAATGAGCAGTTCTTC
>TRBV27|TRBJ2-7|NA|TRBD2
CASASGVNYEQYF
TGTGCCAGCGCGAGCGGGGTCAACTACGAGCAGTACTTC
>TRBV20-1|TRBJ2-7|NA|NA
CSARDQQSYEQYF
TGCAGTGCTAGAGATCAGCAGTCCTACGAGCAGTACTTC
>TRBV7-9|TRBJ2-3|NA|NA
CASSFLTSDTQYF
TGTGCCAGCAGCTTCCTGACATCAGATACGCAGTATTTT
>TRBV7-9|TRBJ2-7|NA|NA
CASSASRERSYEQYF
TGTGCCAGCAGCGCAAGCAGGGAAAGGTCCTACGAGCAGTACTTC
>TRBV3-1|TRBJ2-2|NA|TRBD2
CASRPKLAGANTGELFF
TGTGCCAGCAGACCTAAACTAGCGGGGGCCAACACCGGGGAGCTGTTTTTT
>TRBV29-1|TRBJ2-1|NA|NA
CSVANSGGSYNEQFF
TGCAGCGTTGCCAATAGCGGAGGCTCCTACAATGAGCAGTTCTTC